A single sample is the source of the 22 T cell receptor beta chains below, sequenced in a study of PD-L1 blockade in urothelial cancer. Sequenced by immunoSEQ multiplex PCR; TCRdb stores in-frame clones only, minus some. The top ten hold around 15% of the sample, which has roughly 45,000 clones, 65% to 85% seen once. Time point reported: pretreatment peripheral blood. The sequenced sample was PBMCs, obtained around atezolizumab (anti-PD-L1) treatment. The receptors were gathered from a man aged 55 to 70 with urothelial cancer.

The rearrangement links TRBV7-9 to TRBJ2-5; 10 bases line up with TRBD2. The V gene's germline CDR1 is SEHNR and CDR2 FQNEAQ (reference sequence). Trimming at V came to 2 bases and at J to 2 bases, leaving 14 bases not matched to a gene. The CDR3 has 19 amino acids. Here the CDR3 reads CASSLMRLAGAFKQETQYF. In DNA form, the CDR3 reads TGTGCCAGCAGCTTAATGCGACTAGCGGGTGCCTTCAAACAAGAGACCCAGTACTTC.

The chain uses TRBV2 and TRBJ2-5; D is possibly TRBD2 (5 bases). This CDR3 comprises 14 residues. Germline-derived CDR1 and CDR2 are SNHLY and FYNNEI. Trimming removed 2 bases at V and 5 bases at J, with 12 bases between. CDR3 bases: TGTGCCAGCAGTGAACAGACTACTGGGGAGACCCAGTACTTC. Protein product: CASSEQTTGETQYF.

This rearrangement joins TRBV10-2 to TRBJ1-6, with no clear D. V was trimmed by 3 bases and J by 10 bases, leaving 7 bases between them. The CDR3 covers 12 residues. Germline V gene sequence: CDR1 WSHSY, CDR2 SAAADI. In nucleotides, the CDR3 is TGCGCCAGCAGTGAAGGAGAATCACCCCTCCACTTT. Residues: CASSEGESPLHF.

This clone was seen just once. The chain combines TRBV7-8 with TRBJ1-2, with D unclear. The CDR3 runs to 15 residues. Between the trimmed V and J ends, which lost 0 bases and 5 bases, there was a span of 13 bases. CDR1 SGHVS and CDR2 FQNEAQ come from the germline V gene. The CDR3 loop reads CASSLARGGRYGYTF. The CDR3 DNA is TGTGCCAGCAGCTTAGCGCGGGGAGGAAGGTATGGCTACACCTTC.

This clone has a handful of counts. The chain recombines TRBV2 with TRBJ1-1, with 8 bases aligning to TRBD1. The length of the CDR3 is 13 residues. The V gene end was trimmed by 11 bases and the J gene end by 8 bases; junction bases not matched to a gene: 13. Germline CDR1 SNHLY, CDR2 FYNNEI. CDR3 sequence (DNA): TGTGCCGGGTCAAAATACAGGGGGACCGAAGCTTTCTTT. As protein: CAGSKYRGTEAFF.

The chain employs TRBV7-2 and TRBJ2-1; TRBD1 agrees at 8 bases. The CDR3 runs to 14 residues. From germline, CDR1 is SGHTA and CDR2 FQGNSA. V lost 5 bases, J lost 7 bases, and 7 bases stayed unmatched. CDR3 DNA sequence: TGTGCCAGCAGCACTCGGACAGGGTTGAATGAGCAGTTCTTC. Translation: CASSTRTGLNEQFF.

The chain links TRBV15 to TRBJ2-7; 7 bases match TRBD2. CDR3 length: 15 amino acids. V lost 1 base, J lost 5 bases, and 8 bases stayed unmatched. Germline V gives CDR1 LNHNV, CDR2 YYDKDF (reference sequence). The CDR3 nucleotides read TGTGCCACCAGCAGAGGCGAGGCGGGAGCCGACGAGCAGTACTTC. It is translated as CATSRGEAGADEQYF. The full variable domain, completed using reference TRBV15 and TRBJ2-7, is DAMVIQNPRYQVTQFGKPVTLSCSQTLNHNVMYWYQQKSSQAPKLLFHYYDKDFNNEADTPDNFQSRRPNTSFCFLDIRSPGLGDTAMYLCATSRGEAGADEQYFGPGTRLTVT.

This chain joins TRBV18 and TRBJ2-3, with D uncertain. This CDR3 is built from 10 residues. The V and J ends lost 4 bases and 10 bases respectively, with 6 bases between them. Per germline, CDR1 KGHSH and CDR2 LQKENI. The CDR3 DNA reads TGTGCCAGCTCACTAGAGGCGCAGTATTTT. This translates into CASSLEAQYF.

The chain employs TRBV10-3 and TRBJ2-1; TRBD2 agrees at 13 bases. J was trimmed by 7 bases and V by 10 bases; bases with no gene match: 10. Per germline, CDR1 ENHRY and CDR2 SYGVKD. The CDR3 extends over 15 amino acids. The CDR3 reads CATGTSGKTGNEQFF. The CDR3 nucleotides read TGTGCCACAGGGACTAGCGGGAAAACGGGGAATGAGCAGTTCTTC.

The rearrangement links TRBV4-3 to TRBJ1-2, with 7 bases lining up with TRBD1. The germline V gene encodes CDR1 LGHNA and CDR2 YSLEER. This CDR3 is 15 amino acids long. V was pared by 3 bases and J by 4 bases, with 8 bases of the junction left unmatched. CDR3 nucleotide sequence: TGCGCCAGCAGCCATCGGGTCCAGGGGGTCTATGGCTACACCTTC. Protein: CASSHRVQGVYGYTF.

This chain joins TRBV6-5 and TRBJ2-2; 8 nucleotides agree with TRBD2. Germline trimming cut 7 bases from V and 6 bases from J; bases unmatched to any gene: 10. The germline V gene encodes CDR1 MNHEY and CDR2 SVGAGI. This CDR3 spans 15 amino acids. This CDR3 reads CASTTSGGVAGELFF. CDR3 coding DNA: TGTGCCAGCACCACGTCCGGGGGGGTGGCCGGGGAGCTGTTTTTT.

The genes are TRBV5-1 and TRBJ2-5; 9 bases fit TRBD1. CDR1 and CDR2 from the germline V gene are SGHRS and YFSETQ. V gave up 4 bases and J gave up 2 bases; unmatched junction bases: 9. This CDR3 is 16 amino acids long. The CDR3 DNA sequence: TGCGCCAGCAGCCGCACCGGGACAGGGAGTCAAGAGACCCAGTACTTC. Its protein product is CASSRTGTGSQETQYF.

The V call is TRBV6-5, the J call TRBJ2-5; D remains ambiguous. CDR1 is MNHEY and CDR2 is SVGAGI in the germline V gene. Deletions cut 7 bases from V and 5 bases from J, with 5 bases between. The CDR3 is made up of 10 amino acids. CDR3 protein: CASTLETQYF. DNA for the CDR3: TGTGCCAGCACCCTTGAGACCCAGTACTTC.

In this sample, this clone turned up a few times. The chain recombines TRBV11-2 with TRBJ1-2, with D possibly matching TRBD1 (5 bases). Germline V gene data show CDR1 as SGHAT and CDR2 as FQNNGV. Trimming left V 4 bases short and J 5 bases short, with 11 bases between. This CDR3 contains 13 residues. CDR3 sequence: CASSSSGPYGYTF. Here the CDR3 DNA reads TGTGCCAGCAGCTCTTCAGGGCCTTATGGCTACACCTTC.

The chain recombines TRBV29-1 with TRBJ2-3; weak D call: TRBD2 (6 bases). The V gene lost 2 bases and the J gene lost 4 bases, with 16 bases spanning the gap. The germline V gene has CDR1 SQVTM and CDR2 ANQGSEA. The CDR3 is 15 residues long. CDR3 region: CSVEIGTDVPDTQYF. The CDR3 coding sequence is TGCAGCGTTGAAATAGGGACTGACGTACCAGATACGCAGTATTTT.

The chain couples TRBV5-1 to TRBJ2-3, with 9 bases that match TRBD1. Germline values: CDR1 SGHRS, CDR2 YFSETQ. V lost 4 bases to trimming and J lost 3 bases; unmatched junction nucleotides: 3. This CDR3 is 14 amino acids long. CDR3 loop: CASSQGQGTDTQYF. The DNA of the CDR3 is TGCGCCAGCAGCCAGGGACAGGGAACAGATACGCAGTATTTT.

The chain employs TRBV2 and TRBJ2-7, with D possibly TRBD1 on 6 matching bases. There are 14 residues in the CDR3. With 6 bases removed from V and 11 bases from J, the gap between germline ends came to 23 bases. Germline values: CDR1 SNHLY, CDR2 FYNNEI. CDR3 coding DNA: TGTGCCAGCAGATTAGAAAGCCGACAGGTTGGGGAGTACTTC. Translated: CASRLESRQVGEYF. The complete variable domain, with remaining parts taken from reference TRBV2 and TRBJ2-7, reads EPEVTQTPSHQVTQMGQEVILRCVPISNHLYFYWYRQILGQKVEFLVSFYNNEISEKSEIFDDQFSVERPDGSNFTLKIRSTKLEDSAMYFCASRLESRQVGEYFGPGTRLTVT.

The chain recombines TRBV6-6 with TRBJ2-1; TRBD2 is a possible D gene (6 bases). The CDR3 totals 15 residues. The V gene's germline CDR1 is MNHNY and CDR2 SVGAGI (reference sequence). V lost 2 bases, J lost 4 bases, and 12 bases lay in between. Here the CDR3 DNA reads TGTGCCAGCAGTTACGGACCGGCGGGGTACAATGAGCAGTTCTTC. Residues: CASSYGPAGYNEQFF.

The chain has TRBV18 and TRBJ2-1; D gene uncertain. The V end was cut by 3 bases, the J end by 6 bases, with 15 bases between. CDR1 and CDR2 from the germline V gene are KGHSH and LQKENI. CDR3 length equals 15 residues. CDR3 DNA sequence: TGTGCCAGCTCACCCGCGTCTAGAATTCCCAATGAGCAGTTCTTC. Residues: CASSPASRIPNEQFF.

V is TRBV28 and J is TRBJ2-3, with 7 nucleotides matching TRBD1. CDR3 length equals 14 residues. From germline, CDR1 is MDHEN and CDR2 SYDVKM. CDR3 nucleotides: TGTGCAACCAGGGGGACCCTCGGCGGGGATACGCAGTATTTT. Amino acid sequence: CATRGTLGGDTQYF.

This clone has just a few counts. This chain links TRBV7-2 with TRBJ1-1; 7 bases align to TRBD1. The CDR3 is 13 residues long. Trimming at V came to 6 bases and at J to 8 bases, leaving 9 bases not matched to a gene. CDR1 and CDR2 (germline): SGHTA, FQGNSA. DNA of the CDR3: TGTGCCAGCAGACGTGAAGGGGGCCGGGAAGCTTTCTTT. The encoded protein is CASRREGGREAFF.

This chain connects TRBV18 to TRBJ2-5; 8 bases fit TRBD2. The CDR3 spans 15 residues. Germline values: CDR1 KGHSH, CDR2 LQKENI. V was clipped by 1 base and J by 4 bases; unmatched bases: 5. The CDR3 loop is CASSPRPGGGETQYF. The CDR3 DNA is TGTGCCAGCTCACCACGGCCGGGAGGGGGAGAGACCCAGTACTTC.